This TCR beta chain was identified during a study of tumor-infiltrating lymphocytes in localized non-small cell lung cancer. Study results and limitations: Available tissue quantity limited TCR sequencing to a patient subset. TCRbeta sequencing showed higher T cell infiltration in tumors than uninvolved lung. No link was found between tumor T-cell fraction and recurrence-free survival.

Produced via immunoSEQ multiplex PCR; TCRdb's table is partial and in-frame only. The sample records about 11,000 clones, 50% to 70% being singletons. As for this clone: Its antigen is not identified.

Germline V CDR1 and CDR2: SEHNR, FQNEAQ (reference sequence). After removal of 0 bases from V and 1 base from J, the junction contained 4 bases not matched to a gene. The CDR3 consists of 17 residues. Material: lung tumor tissue. The rearrangement uses TRBV7-9 and TRBJ1-3, with TRBD1 identical over 9 bases. This TCR was sampled from a human donor with non-small cell lung cancer. The CDR3 here is CASSLARGTGSGNTIYF. In nucleotides, the CDR3 is TGTGCCAGCAGCTTAGCGCGGGGGACAGGGTCTGGAAACACCATATATTTT.